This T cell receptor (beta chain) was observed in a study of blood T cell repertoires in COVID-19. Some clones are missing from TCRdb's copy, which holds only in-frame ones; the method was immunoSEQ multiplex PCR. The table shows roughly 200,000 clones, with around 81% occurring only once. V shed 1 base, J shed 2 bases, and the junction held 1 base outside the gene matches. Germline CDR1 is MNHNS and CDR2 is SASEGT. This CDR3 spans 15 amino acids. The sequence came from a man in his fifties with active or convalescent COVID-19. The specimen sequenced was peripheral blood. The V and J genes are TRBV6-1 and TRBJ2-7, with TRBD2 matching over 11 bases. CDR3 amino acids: CASSEGGLAAYEQYF. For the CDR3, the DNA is TGTGCCAGCAGTGAAGGGGGACTAGCGGCCTACGAGCAGTACTTC.